Below are 26 T cell receptor beta chains sequenced from a single sample in a study of shared clonotypes between healthy human individuals. This table comes from immunoSEQ multiplex PCR, and its TCRdb copy is limited to in-frame clones, with some not included. The sample includes 640,000 or so clones, about two thirds of them seen just once. Sequencing input: memory CD4+ T cells sorted from blood. Subset of the sample: CD45RA-negative fraction. The receptors shown here come from a woman aged 25-40 years in good health.

V usage is TRBV7-2 and J usage is TRBJ2-1, with D tentatively TRBD1 (5 bases). Germline V CDR1 and CDR2: SGHTA, FQGNSA. The CDR3 runs to 15 residues. With 3 bases removed from V and 2 bases from J, the gap between germline ends came to 11 bases. CDR3 sequence (DNA): TGTGCCAGCAGCTTGACAGCACTTACCTACAATGAGCAGTTCTTC. Amino acid sequence: CASSLTALTYNEQFF.

Here the CDR3 reads CASSAPRGIETYEQYF. CDR3 DNA: TGTGCCAGCAGCGCCCCTAGAGGGATAGAGACCTACGAGCAGTACTTC. V and J are TRBV9 and TRBJ2-7, with D perhaps matching TRBD2 (5 bases). Germline-derived CDR1 and CDR2 are SGDLS and YYNGEE. The V end lost 3 bases, the J end lost 2 bases, and 18 bases lay between the germline ends. The CDR3 covers 16 residues. Filled out from reference TRBV9 and TRBJ2-7, the complete variable domain reads DSGVTQTPKHLITATGQRVTLRCSPRSGDLSVYWYQQSLDQGLQFLIQYYNGEERAKGNILERFSAQQFPDLHSELNLSSLELGDSALYFCASSAPRGIETYEQYFGPGTRLTVT.

This chain connects TRBV5-4 to TRBJ2-7; 7 positions agree with TRBD2. The V segment lost 4 bases and the J segment 4 bases; nucleotides outside the gene matches: 11. The germline V gene encodes CDR1 SGHNT and CDR2 YYREEE (reference sequence). The CDR3 totals 15 residues. The CDR3 loop reads CASSQGGGAKYEQYF. In DNA form, the CDR3 reads TGTGCCAGCAGCCAAGGCGGGGGAGCCAAGTACGAGCAGTACTTC.

A few counts support this clone. This likely came from a read error, as a far larger clone is one base away. The sample contains more than one DNA sequence encoding this CDR3. This chain joins TRBV7-9 and TRBJ2-1; 7 bases agree with TRBD2. V shed 0 bases and J 4 bases; nucleotides not matched to a gene: 0. This CDR3 has 14 residues. The germline gives CDR1 SEHNR, CDR2 FQNEAQ (reference sequence). The CDR3 region is CASSLAGGYNEQFF. The DNA of the CDR3 is TGTGCCAGCAGCTTAGCGGGAGGGTACAATGAGCAGTTCTTC.

The rearrangement uses TRBV28 and TRBJ2-3; TRBD1 agrees at 10 bases. This CDR3 region has 15 residues. V dropped 3 bases and J dropped 2; count of bases not matched to a gene: 2. Germline V lookup: CDR1 MDHEN, CDR2 SYDVKM. The CDR3 DNA follows: TGTGCCAGCAGTTTGGGGACAGGGGTCACAGATACGCAGTATTTT. Its translation is CASSLGTGVTDTQYF.

The CDR3 spells CASSRDRENTGELFF. Written as DNA, the CDR3 is TGTGCCAGCTCGCGGGACAGGGAGAACACCGGGGAGCTGTTTTTT. The chain links TRBV18 to TRBJ2-2; 9 bases are a match to TRBD1. V shed 6 bases, J shed 1 base, and the junction held 3 bases outside the gene matches. Germline V gene lookup returns CDR1 KGHSH and CDR2 LQKENI. This CDR3 has 15 amino acids. Together with reference TRBV18 and TRBJ2-2, the CDR3 gives the full variable domain: NAGVMQNPRHLVRRRGQEARLRCSPMKGHSHVYWYRQLPEEGLKFMVYLQKENIIDESGMPKERFSAEFPKEGPSILRIQQVVRGDSAAYFCASSRDRENTGELFFGEGSRLTVL.

This rearrangement joins TRBV30 to TRBJ1-4; D is possibly TRBD1 (5 bases). V was shortened by 0 bases and J by 10 bases, with 18 bases between the two germline ends. The CDR3 extends over 15 amino acids. Germline lookup yields CDR1 GTSNPN and CDR2 SVGIG (reference sequence). CDR3 amino acids: CAWSVRGRREGKLFF. In DNA form, the CDR3 reads TGTGCCTGGAGTGTACGGGGGAGGAGGGAGGGAAAACTGTTTTTT.

The V call is TRBV6-1, the J call TRBJ1-2; D is ambiguous. CDR1 is MNHNS and CDR2 is SASEGT in the germline V gene. Trimming took 1 base from V and 5 from J, leaving 17 bases between them. This CDR3 contains 16 residues. The CDR3 sequence is CASSEGSWTAPYGYTF. The DNA for the CDR3 is TGTGCCAGCAGTGAAGGATCTTGGACGGCCCCATATGGCTACACCTTC.

The chain is built from TRBV7-2 and TRBJ2-5; no clear D gene. The CDR3 sequence is 11 residues long. V gave up 2 bases and J gave up 5 bases, with 3 bases separating them. Germline loops: CDR1 SGHTA, CDR2 FQGNSA. CDR3 nucleotide sequence: TGTGCCAGCAGCTTACTGGAGACCCAGTACTTC. This codes for CASSLLETQYF.

This clone was seen a handful of times. V and J are TRBV11-3 and TRBJ2-3, with 11 bases matching TRBD1. The V and J ends lost 5 bases and 3 bases, in that order; junction bases with no gene match: 4. The CDR3 has 15 amino acids. Germline V gene lookup returns CDR1 SGHNT and CDR2 YENEEA. The CDR3 nucleotides are TGTGCCAGCAGCCCCGGACAGGGGGCTACAGATACGCAGTATTTT. Its protein product is CASSPGQGATDTQYF.

This chain joins TRBV6-5 and TRBJ1-1; possibly TRBD1 for D (6 bases). In germline, CDR1 is MNHEY, CDR2 SVGAGI. The V gene lost 7 bases and the J gene lost 5 bases, with 14 bases spanning the gap. The CDR3 runs 13 residues. The CDR3, as DNA: TGTGCCAGCACACCAGGGGTTTTGACTGAAGCTTTCTTT. The encoded protein is CASTPGVLTEAFF.

The chain couples TRBV27 to TRBJ2-2; a possible D gene is TRBD2 (6 bases). The CDR3 extends over 12 amino acids. In germline, CDR1 is MNHEY, CDR2 SMNVEV (reference sequence). V lost 7 bases and J 8 bases, leaving 11 bases between the germline ends. The CDR3 sequence is CASKGTSGELFF. CDR3 bases: TGTGCCAGCAAGGGGACTTCGGGGGAGCTGTTTTTT.

About this clone: A much more abundant neighbour one base away suggests this may be a read error. Within the sample, other DNA sequences also encode this same CDR3. The rearrangement joins TRBV5-1 to TRBJ1-4, with D possibly being TRBD1 (5 bases). Per germline, CDR1 SGHRS and CDR2 YFSETQ. The ends were cut back, 0 bases at V and 5 bases at J, with 11 bases in the middle. There are 15 residues in the CDR3. CDR3 coding DNA: TGCGCCAGCAGCTTGGGGGACCGGGACAATGAAAAACTGTTTTTT. Translation: CASSLGDRDNEKLFF.

V and J are TRBV2 and TRBJ1-3; D is possibly TRBD1 (5 bases). V lost 6 bases and J lost 0, with 9 bases in between. The germline CDR1 and CDR2 sequences are SNHLY and FYNNEI. The CDR3 is made up of 14 amino acids. The CDR3 DNA is TGTGCCAGCAGCCAAGACAGCTCTGGAAACACCATATATTTT. This encodes CASSQDSSGNTIYF.

This rearrangement joins TRBV27 to TRBJ1-1, with D unclear. Trimming stripped 6 bases from V and 0 bases from J, with 8 bases between. Germline V gene data show CDR1 as MNHEY and CDR2 as SMNVEV (reference sequence). This CDR3 region has 13 residues. CDR3 loop: CASSYDLNTEAFF. The CDR3 DNA sequence: TGTGCCAGCAGCTACGACCTGAACACTGAAGCTTTCTTT.

This clone was observed a handful of times. V usage is TRBV18 and J usage is TRBJ2-5; no clear D. The CDR3 is 13 residues long. Germline CDR1 and CDR2: KGHSH and LQKENI. The V and J ends lost 5 bases and 4 bases respectively, with 11 bases between them. The chain's CDR3 is CASSTTTVETQYF. CDR3 DNA sequence: TGTGCCAGCTCAACGACCACGGTAGAGACCCAGTACTTC.

This clone was observed many times. The rearrangement joins TRBV6-5 to TRBJ2-2; the match to TRBD1 covers 10 bases. The V and J ends lost 8 bases and 4 bases, in that order; junction bases with no gene match: 7. Germline CDR1 MNHEY, CDR2 SVGAGI. The CDR3 is 15 residues long. The CDR3 bases are TGTGCCAGCTTCCCGGGACAGGGGCTCACCGGGGAGCTGTTTTTT. Its translation is CASFPGQGLTGELFF.

This clone has more than one count but fewer than ten. V is TRBV19 and J is TRBJ2-5; 7 bases agree with TRBD1. After removal of 7 bases from V and 2 bases from J, the junction contained 10 bases not matched to a gene. The V gene's germline CDR1 is LNHDA and CDR2 SQIVND (reference sequence). The CDR3 extends over 15 amino acids. The CDR3 coding sequence is TGTGCCAGTACCACGGGACAGCTTAATCAAGAGACCCAGTACTTC. Amino acid sequence: CASTTGQLNQETQYF.

V gene TRBV30 combines with J gene TRBJ1-1; TRBD1 matches at 10 bases. The CDR3 runs to 14 residues. Trimming took 6 bases from V and 5 from J; bases not matched to a gene: 9. The germline V gene encodes CDR1 GTSNPN and CDR2 SVGIG (reference sequence). The CDR3 DNA reads as TGTGCCTGCATCACCGGGACAGGGGTAACTGAAGCTTTCTTT. Its protein is CACITGTGVTEAFF. Full variable domain (rest looked up from reference TRBV30 and TRBJ1-1): SQTIHQWPATLVQPVGSPLSLECTVEGTSNPNLYWYRQAAGRGLQLLFYSVGIGQISSEVPQNLSASRPQDRQFILSSKKLLLSDSGFYLCACITGTGVTEAFFGQGTRLTVV.

CDR3 bases: TGTGCCAGCAGCACACCCAGCCTAGCCCACGGGGGGTACGAGCAGTACTTC. Translating gives CASSTPSLAHGGYEQYF. The chain uses TRBV7-8 and TRBJ2-7; 7 bases align to TRBD2. This CDR3 is 17 amino acids long. The junction had 17 bases not matched to a gene; V was cut back by 5 bases and J by 4 bases. Germline CDR1 and CDR2: SGHVS and FQNEAQ.

This chain joins TRBV7-2 and TRBJ2-5; 10 positions match TRBD2. This CDR3 has 17 residues. CDR1 is SGHTA, CDR2 FQGNSA, per germline. With 5 bases clipped from V and 6 bases from J, the junction kept 15 bases outside the gene matches. This chain's CDR3 is CASSRAPPSGSGKTQYF. The CDR3 DNA sequence: TGTGCCAGCAGCCGGGCCCCTCCTAGCGGGAGCGGGAAGACCCAGTACTTC.

V and J are TRBV2 and TRBJ1-5; a possible D gene is TRBD1 (6 bases). Trimming cost V 5 bases and J 5 bases, with 16 bases left between them. The V gene's germline CDR1 is SNHLY and CDR2 FYNNEI. The CDR3 is 15 residues long. Here the CDR3 DNA reads TGTGCCAGCAGTTCAGGGGCGGCTGAGGATCAGCCCCAGCATTTT. Translation gives CASSSGAAEDQPQHF.

This chain links TRBV2 with TRBJ2-3; perhaps TRBD2 as D (6 bases). The CDR3 contains 13 residues. The germline V gene encodes CDR1 SNHLY and CDR2 FYNNEI. CDR3 amino acids: CATGLEYFNTQYF. DNA for the CDR3: TGTGCTACGGGACTGGAATATTTTAATACGCAGTATTTT.

This sequence joins TRBV28 and TRBJ1-3, with TRBD1 as a possible D gene (5 bases). The CDR3 runs 16 residues. Trimming shortened V by 2 bases and J by 2 bases, and 13 bases separated the two germline ends. Germline assignment: CDR1 MDHEN and CDR2 SYDVKM. The CDR3 nucleotides read TGTGCCAGCAGTTTAGGGGGGATCGTAGCTGGAAACACCATATATTTT. Protein: CASSLGGIVAGNTIYF.

The J gene is TRBJ2-2, the V gene TRBV5-1; D not certain. Germline lookup yields CDR1 SGHRS and CDR2 YFSETQ. The CDR3 consists of 15 residues. V was trimmed by 4 bases and J by 4 bases, leaving 14 bases between them. The CDR3 protein is CASSKTGVGTGELFF. The DNA of the CDR3 is TGCGCCAGCAGCAAGACTGGAGTTGGCACCGGGGAGCTGTTTTTT.

CDR3 amino acids: CASSPIRDTGELFF. The CDR3 DNA reads as TGTGCCAGCTCACCAATTCGCGACACCGGGGAGCTGTTTTTT. The V call is TRBV18, the J call TRBJ2-2; D is unclear. V was clipped by 2 bases and J by 3 bases, with 7 bases between them. The CDR3 loop spans 14 amino acids. CDR1 and CDR2 (germline): KGHSH, LQKENI.